The rows below give T cell receptor beta chains drawn from one sample of a study of CD8 T cells in ankylosing spondylitis. In TCRdb, the 5' RACE reads were re-called with MiXCR into one record per CDR3 protein. The profile covers about 240,000 distinct CDR3 sequences, with 8% to 9.5% appearing a single time and under 7.5% taken by the ten largest. Sequencing was carried out using blood, either unsorted or a sorted T cell fraction (not recorded which). The receptors originated from a male donor with ankylosing spondylitis or in good health (not recorded which). CDR3s include the opening cysteine and the closing phenylalanine or tryptophan. Where a row states a size, it is once, few, many or the class of an expanded clone; other rows omit it.

v_gene: TRBV29-1
abundance: many
j_gene: TRBJ1-1
CDR3aa: CSVVPQGRGLLTEAFF

v_gene: TRBV29-1
abundance: many
j_gene: TRBJ1-5
CDR3aa: CSVELGEGGNQPQHF

v_gene: TRBV9
abundance: -
j_gene: TRBJ2-7
CDR3aa: CASSPRLAAQTYEQYF

v_gene: TRBV5-1
abundance: -
j_gene: TRBJ1-4
CDR3aa: CASTPNIYREKLFF

v_gene: TRBV20-1
abundance: many
j_gene: TRBJ1-5
CDR3aa: CSARDTDPNQPQHF

v_gene: TRBV6-4
abundance: many
j_gene: TRBJ2-3
CDR3aa: CASSKQLAGGDDTQYF

v_gene: TRBV20-1
abundance: many
j_gene: TRBJ2-7
CDR3aa: CSADGKRGVLYEQYF

v_gene: TRBV2
abundance: many
j_gene: TRBJ1-1
CDR3aa: CASSVEGRPEAFF

v_gene: TRBV20-1
abundance: many
j_gene: TRBJ2-7
CDR3aa: CSARDPSGIEQYF

v_gene: TRBV20-1
abundance: few
j_gene: TRBJ1-2
CDR3aa: CSAFGPIRRDYGYTF

v_gene: TRBV30
abundance: many
j_gene: TRBJ2-1
CDR3aa: CAWILPSGNNEQFF

v_gene: TRBV9
abundance: few
j_gene: TRBJ2-6
CDR3aa: CASSTRDTLPSGANVLTF

v_gene: TRBV4-2
abundance: many
j_gene: TRBJ2-1
CDR3aa: CASSQDVATSNYNEQFF

v_gene: TRBV14
abundance: many
j_gene: TRBJ1-2
CDR3aa: CASSQVRGDGYTF

v_gene: TRBV7-8
abundance: many
j_gene: TRBJ2-7
CDR3aa: CASSLAQTWGQGYYEQYF

v_gene: TRBV15
abundance: few
j_gene: TRBJ2-1
CDR3aa: CATSRGGRNEQFF

v_gene: TRBV11-2
abundance: many
j_gene: TRBJ2-3
CDR3aa: CASSRGDADTQYF

v_gene: TRBV6-5
abundance: many
j_gene: TRBJ1-1
CDR3aa: CASTGGRTEAFF

v_gene: TRBV5-1
abundance: many
j_gene: TRBJ2-7
CDR3aa: CASSSRDRGSYEQYF

v_gene: TRBV3-1
abundance: many
j_gene: TRBJ2-3
CDR3aa: CASRSGTSTDTQYF

v_gene: TRBV20-1
abundance: many
j_gene: TRBJ2-1
CDR3aa: CSARKAGRDPNEQFF

v_gene: TRBV19
abundance: -
j_gene: TRBJ1-2
CDR3aa: CASSTTGAIYGYTF

v_gene: TRBV29-1
abundance: many
j_gene: TRBJ1-2
CDR3aa: CSVAGQGSFYGYTF

v_gene: TRBV10-3
abundance: many
j_gene: TRBJ2-2
CDR3aa: CAISASEITGELFF

v_gene: TRBV19
abundance: -
j_gene: TRBJ2-4
CDR3aa: CASSAGLGKNIQYF

v_gene: TRBV5-1
abundance: many
j_gene: TRBJ2-3
CDR3aa: CASSLDRTLTDTQYF

v_gene: TRBV4-3
abundance: -
j_gene: TRBJ2-7
CDR3aa: CASSQDRGAAEQYF

v_gene: TRBV5-5
abundance: many
j_gene: TRBJ2-1
CDR3aa: CASSPRTSGKDNEQFF

v_gene: TRBV7-9
abundance: few
j_gene: TRBJ2-1
CDR3aa: CASSRRTGSYNEQFF

v_gene: TRBV12-3/TRBV12-4
abundance: few
j_gene: TRBJ2-7
CDR3aa: CASSPGQGAEQYF

v_gene: TRBV7-8
abundance: -
j_gene: TRBJ1-2
CDR3aa: CASSPGGTTNYGYTF

v_gene: TRBV4-3
abundance: -
j_gene: TRBJ1-5
CDR3aa: CASSQEVSQPQHF

v_gene: TRBV7-2
abundance: -
j_gene: TRBJ2-7
CDR3aa: CASSSSGTDSYEQYF

v_gene: TRBV5-1
abundance: medium-sized
j_gene: TRBJ2-3
CDR3aa: CASTTTGLYTQYF

v_gene: TRBV20-1
abundance: many
j_gene: TRBJ2-3
CDR3aa: CSAQRGSTDTQYF

v_gene: TRBV5-6
abundance: many
j_gene: TRBJ2-2
CDR3aa: CASSRKGRANTGELFF

v_gene: TRBV5-1
abundance: many
j_gene: TRBJ2-5
CDR3aa: CASSSGVIGETQYF

v_gene: TRBV11-3
abundance: many
j_gene: TRBJ2-1
CDR3aa: CASSLATSGPYNEQFF

v_gene: TRBV19
abundance: few
j_gene: TRBJ2-7
CDR3aa: CASSRTDDRGYEQYF

v_gene: TRBV7-9
abundance: few
j_gene: TRBJ2-7
CDR3aa: CASSFRESRSYEQYF

v_gene: TRBV27
abundance: many
j_gene: TRBJ2-7
CDR3aa: CASSLWGRGETRYEQYF

v_gene: TRBV5-1
abundance: many
j_gene: TRBJ2-1
CDR3aa: CASSLWTGGYNEQFF

v_gene: TRBV4-3
abundance: few
j_gene: TRBJ2-5
CDR3aa: CASSQLLAGGRETQYF

v_gene: TRBV7-2
abundance: few
j_gene: TRBJ2-7
CDR3aa: CASSLDGRGNEQYF

v_gene: TRBV7-6
abundance: many
j_gene: TRBJ1-1
CDR3aa: CASSSYGTANTEAFF

v_gene: TRBV7-9
abundance: many
j_gene: TRBJ1-4
CDR3aa: CASSPTGGTNEKLFF

v_gene: TRBV19
abundance: many
j_gene: TRBJ2-7
CDR3aa: CASSPTTSAEQYF

v_gene: TRBV12-3/TRBV12-4
abundance: many
j_gene: TRBJ2-3
CDR3aa: CASSSGTTTDTQYF

v_gene: TRBV11-2
abundance: -
j_gene: TRBJ2-1
CDR3aa: CASSLGKGRQFF